This entry lists 10 T cell receptor beta chains sequenced from one sample in a study of CD8+ T cells in alopecia areata. Isolated RNA was reverse transcribed into cDNA used as the sequencing template. The table came from immunoSEQ multiplex PCR; TCRdb's copy has only in-frame clones and leaves some out. Observed in the sample are about 300,000 clones, none of them singletons. Researchers sorted pooled cutaneous lymph node cells on the basis of CD4, CD8alpha, NKG2D, NKG2ACE and other markers. The sample consisted of CD4+ T cells sorted from a lymph node. These TCRs come from a C3H/HeJ mouse with alopecia areata. This mouse strain has H2-k as its MHC haplotype.

Comment on this clone: Gene names and germline match the mouse. The part of the CDR3 DNA that was read is TGTGCCAGCTCTCTCGCAGGGGGCGTCTCC. Translating it yields CASSLAGGVS. In full, the CDR3 reads CASSLAGGVSDYTF. J is TRBJ1-2 and V is TRBV12-1; TRBD1 matches 8 bases. The read ends 4 residues early relative to the CDR3; the germline J gene fills the gap. The CDR3 totals 14 residues. The J segment lost 4 bases and the V segment lost 0 bases, leaving 3 bases of the junction unmatched. Germline CDR1 and CDR2: SGHSN and HYEKVE.

This clone was detected a few times. Genes and germline come from the mouse. CDR3 sequence reads: CASRDKNTGQLYF. Partial CDR3 DNA: TGTGCCAGCCGGGACAAAAACACCGGG. The chain is built from TRBV5 and TRBJ2-2, with D maybe TRBD1 (6 bases). The read gets to within 4 residues of the CDR3 end, and the germline J gene fills in the rest. CDR3 length: 13 amino acids. V lost 8 bases and J 1 base, leaving 8 bases between the germline ends. Germline CDR1 LGHNA, CDR2 YNLKQL (reference sequence).

Details on this clone: The listed genes are named as in mouse. The DNA ends 4 residues before the CDR3 does, and the rest of the CDR3 is filled in from the germline J gene. The rearrangement joins TRBV1 to TRBJ1-1; D remains ambiguous. CDR3 length: 15 amino acids. CDR1 NSQYPW and CDR2 LRSPGD come from the germline V gene (reference sequence). Trimming pared 1 base from V and 4 bases from J, leaving 13 bases between. The DNA read from the CDR3 is TGCACCTGCAGTGCAGTATTGGGGTCGGTCACA. Encoded protein: CTCSAVLGSVT. The CDR3 reads in full as CTCSAVLGSVTEVFF.

This clone was seen more than once but under ten times. Mouse names are used for the genes. The read falls 4 residues short of the CDR3 end, and the missing part is taken from the germline J gene. V usage is TRBV13-1 and J usage is TRBJ2-4; 7 bases align to TRBD1. The CDR3 runs 15 residues. Per germline, CDR1 NSHNY and CDR2 SYGAGN. CDR3 sequence reads: CASSETSGTENTLYF. The sequenced part of the CDR3 DNA is TGTGCCAGCAGTGAAACGTCCGGGACAGAAAAC.

Of note for this clone: Gene names are mouse gene names. The read stops 4 residues short of the end of the CDR3; the missing end is completed from the germline J gene. Other DNA sequences within the sample encode an identical CDR3. The gene calls are TRBV19 and TRBJ2-3; D is perhaps TRBD2 (6 bases). V shed 1 base and J shed 0 bases, with 9 bases lying between them. The CDR3 is 15 residues long. Germline V gene lookup returns CDR1 FNHDT and CDR2 SITEND (reference sequence). The CDR3: CASSIMGTSAETLYF. The CDR3 DNA, read in part, is TGTGCCAGCAGTATAATGGGGACTAGTGCAGAA.

This clone was counted only a few times. The genes and germline here are from mouse. Read data end 4 residues before the CDR3 end; the end is taken from the germline J gene. The sample carries other DNA sequences with the same CDR3. The chain joins TRBV1 to TRBJ1-1, with D hard to call. CDR3 size: 13 residues. CDR1 NSQYPW and CDR2 LRSPGD come from the germline V gene (reference sequence). Trimming took off 0 bases at V and 3 bases at J, with 5 bases between the two ends. CDR3 DNA, as far as it was read: TGCACCTGCAGTGCAGATAGGGACACA. Its protein product is CTCSADRDT. The CDR3 in full is CTCSADRDTEVFF.

For this clone: These gene names are mouse names. The read comes to an end 4 residues before the CDR3 does, leaving the germline J gene to fill in the end. The V gene is TRBV13-2, the J gene TRBJ2-5; TRBD2 aligns across 13 bases. The CDR3 runs 15 residues. Looked up from germline, CDR1 is NNHNN and CDR2 is SYGAGS (reference sequence). The DNA read from the CDR3 is TGTGCCAGCGGTGAAGGGACTGGGGGGGGAGAC. Translating it yields CASGEGTGGGD. The whole CDR3 sequence reads CASGEGTGGGDTQYF.

On this clone itself: The gene names here belong to mouse. The read ends 4 residues before the CDR3 terminus; that terminus is restored from the germline J gene. The chain joins TRBV4 to TRBJ1-2; 7 bases are a match to TRBD1. With 8 bases clipped from V and 4 bases from J, the junction kept 7 bases outside the gene matches. CDR1 and CDR2 from the germline V gene are LGHDT and YNNKQL (reference sequence). The CDR3 sequence is 13 residues long. The CDR3 bases that were read are TGTGCCAGCGGAAGGGGGCGCCGCTCC. Protein sequence: CASGRGRRS. In full, the CDR3 reads CASGRGRRSDYTF.

A remark on this clone: Genes and germline are mouse. The CDR3 goes on 4 residues after the read ends, and that part is filled in from the germline J gene. This chain connects TRBV1 to TRBJ2-1; 8 bases align to TRBD2. The CDR3 covers 15 residues. J gave up 2 bases and V 3 bases, and 3 bases lay outside the gene matches. Germline-derived CDR1 and CDR2 are NSQYPW and LRSPGD (reference sequence). The sequenced CDR3 bases are TGCACCTGCAGTGCCCCCTGGGGGGACTATGCT. Translating gives CTCSAPWGDYA. The entire CDR3 is CTCSAPWGDYAEQFF.

This clone has a count of ten or more. Mouse names are used for the genes. The read terminates 4 residues before the CDR3 end, so the remaining end is supplied by the germline J gene. The rearrangement uses TRBV5 and TRBJ2-3; possible D gene TRBD1, 6 bases. V lost 4 bases, J lost 3 bases, and 11 bases lay in between. Germline-derived CDR1 and CDR2 are LGHNA and YNLKQL (reference sequence). The length of the CDR3 is 14 residues. The sequenced CDR3 bases are TGTGCCAGCAGCCCTCTCCAGGGGGCAGAA. Amino acids: CASSPLQGAE. The full CDR3 protein reads CASSPLQGAETLYF.